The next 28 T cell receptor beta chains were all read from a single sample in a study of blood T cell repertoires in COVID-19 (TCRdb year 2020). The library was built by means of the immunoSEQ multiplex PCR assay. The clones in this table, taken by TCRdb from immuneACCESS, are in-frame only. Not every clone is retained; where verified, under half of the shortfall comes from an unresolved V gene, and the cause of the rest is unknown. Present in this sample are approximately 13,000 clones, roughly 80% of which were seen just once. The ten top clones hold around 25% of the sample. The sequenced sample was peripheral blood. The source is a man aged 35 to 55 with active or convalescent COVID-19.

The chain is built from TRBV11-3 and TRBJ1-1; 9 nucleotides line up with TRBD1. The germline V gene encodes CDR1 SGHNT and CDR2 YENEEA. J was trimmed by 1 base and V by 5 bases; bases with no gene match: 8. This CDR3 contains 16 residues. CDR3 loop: CASSNLRDRANTEAFF. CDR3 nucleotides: TGTGCCAGCAGCAACCTCCGGGACAGGGCGAACACTGAAGCTTTCTTT.

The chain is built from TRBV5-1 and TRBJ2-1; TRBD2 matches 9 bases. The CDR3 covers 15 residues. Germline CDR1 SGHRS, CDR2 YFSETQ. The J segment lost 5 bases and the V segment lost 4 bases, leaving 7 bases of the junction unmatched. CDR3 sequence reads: CASSPLAGSNNEQFF. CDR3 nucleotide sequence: TGCGCCAGCAGCCCACTAGCGGGTAGTAACAATGAGCAGTTCTTC.

CDR3 loop: CASSPGTSTTGELFF. Written as DNA, the CDR3 is TGTGCCAGTAGCCCCGGGACTAGCACCACCGGGGAGCTGTTTTTT. V usage is TRBV19 and J usage is TRBJ2-2; 9 bases are a match to TRBD2. Germline CDR1 is LNHDA and CDR2 is SQIVND (reference sequence). The ends lost 6 bases at V and 4 bases at J; junction bases unmatched: 6. The CDR3 is 15 amino acids. The variable domain in full, completed from reference TRBV19 and TRBJ2-2, reads DGGITQSPKYLFRKEGQNVTLSCEQNLNHDAMYWYRQDPGQGLRLIYYSQIVNDFQKGDIAEGYSVSREKKESFPLTVTSAQKNPTAFYLCASSPGTSTTGELFFGEGSRLTVL.

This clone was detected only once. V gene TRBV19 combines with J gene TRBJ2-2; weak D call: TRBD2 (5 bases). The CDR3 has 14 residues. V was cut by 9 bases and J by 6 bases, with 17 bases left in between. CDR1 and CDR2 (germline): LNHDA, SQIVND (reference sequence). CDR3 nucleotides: TGTGCCAGCGGAGGCGTTTACCCACCCGGGGAGCTGTTTTTT. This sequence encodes CASGGVYPPGELFF.

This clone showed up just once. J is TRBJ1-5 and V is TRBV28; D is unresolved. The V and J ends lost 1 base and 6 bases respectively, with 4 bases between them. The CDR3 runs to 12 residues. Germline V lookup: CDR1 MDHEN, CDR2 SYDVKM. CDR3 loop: CASSLSRQPQHF. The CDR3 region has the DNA TGTGCCAGCAGTTTATCTCGTCAGCCCCAGCATTTT. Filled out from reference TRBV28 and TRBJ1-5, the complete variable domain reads DVKVTQSSRYLVKRTGEKVFLECVQDMDHENMFWYRQDPGLGLRLIYFSYDVKMKEKGDIPEGYSVSREKKERFSLILESASTNQTSMYLCASSLSRQPQHFGDGTRLSIL.

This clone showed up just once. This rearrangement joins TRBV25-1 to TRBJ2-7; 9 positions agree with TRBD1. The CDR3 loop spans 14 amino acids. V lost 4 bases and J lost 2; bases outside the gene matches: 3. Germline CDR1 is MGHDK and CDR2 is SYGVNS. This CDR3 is CASSVTGGTYEQYF. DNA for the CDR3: TGTGCCAGCAGTGTGACAGGGGGGACCTACGAGCAGTACTTC.

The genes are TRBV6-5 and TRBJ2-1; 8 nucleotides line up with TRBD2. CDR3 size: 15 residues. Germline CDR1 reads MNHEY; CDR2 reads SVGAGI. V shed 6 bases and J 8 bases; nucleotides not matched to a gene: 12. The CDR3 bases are TGTGCCAGCAGGAGAGGGACTAGTGGGGGGGATGAGCAGTTCTTC. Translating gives CASRRGTSGGDEQFF.

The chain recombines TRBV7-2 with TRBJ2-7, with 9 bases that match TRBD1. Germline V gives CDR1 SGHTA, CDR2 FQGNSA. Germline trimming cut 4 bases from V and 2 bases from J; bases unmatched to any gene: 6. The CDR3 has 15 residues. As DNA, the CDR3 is TGTGCCAGCAGCTCGGGACAGGGACTAACCTACGAGCAGTACTTC. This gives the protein CASSSGQGLTYEQYF.

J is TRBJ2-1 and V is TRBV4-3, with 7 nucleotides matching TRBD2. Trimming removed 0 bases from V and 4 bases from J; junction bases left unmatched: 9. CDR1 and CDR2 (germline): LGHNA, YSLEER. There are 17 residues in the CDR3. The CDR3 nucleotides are TGCGCCAGCAGCCAAGATGGCCCTAGCGGACTTTACAATGAGCAGTTCTTC. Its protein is CASSQDGPSGLYNEQFF.

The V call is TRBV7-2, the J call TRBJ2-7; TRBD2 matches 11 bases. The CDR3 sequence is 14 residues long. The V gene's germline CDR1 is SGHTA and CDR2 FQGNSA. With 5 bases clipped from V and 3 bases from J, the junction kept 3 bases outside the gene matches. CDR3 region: CASSPGTSGYEQYF. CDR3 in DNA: TGTGCCAGCAGCCCCGGGACTAGCGGCTACGAGCAGTACTTC.

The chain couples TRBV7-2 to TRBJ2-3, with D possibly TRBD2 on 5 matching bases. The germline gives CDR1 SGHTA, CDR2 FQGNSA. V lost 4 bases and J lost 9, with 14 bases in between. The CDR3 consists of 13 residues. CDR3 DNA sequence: TGTGCCAGCAGCTCCCGTGAGGGAAACACGCAGTATTTT. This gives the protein CASSSREGNTQYF.

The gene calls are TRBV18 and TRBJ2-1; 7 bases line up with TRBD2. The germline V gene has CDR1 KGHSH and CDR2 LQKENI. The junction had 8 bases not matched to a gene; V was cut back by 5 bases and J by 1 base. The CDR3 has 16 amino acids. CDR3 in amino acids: CASSLAGEISYNEQFF. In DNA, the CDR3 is TGTGCCAGCTCATTGGCGGGAGAGATTTCCTACAATGAGCAGTTCTTC.

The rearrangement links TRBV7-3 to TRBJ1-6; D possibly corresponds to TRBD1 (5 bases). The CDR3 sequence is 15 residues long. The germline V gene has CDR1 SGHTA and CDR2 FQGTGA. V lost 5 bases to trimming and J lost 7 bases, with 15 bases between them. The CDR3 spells CASSPGGGWNSPLHF. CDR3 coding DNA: TGTGCCAGCAGCCCCGGGGGAGGGTGGAATTCACCCCTCCACTTT.

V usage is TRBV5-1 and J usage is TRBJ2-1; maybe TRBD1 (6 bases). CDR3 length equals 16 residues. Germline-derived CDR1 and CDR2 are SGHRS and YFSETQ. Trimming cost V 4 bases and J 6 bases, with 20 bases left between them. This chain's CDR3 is CASSPSNRVAGNEQFF. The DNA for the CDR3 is TGCGCCAGCAGCCCCAGTAACAGGGTCGCGGGCAATGAGCAGTTCTTC.

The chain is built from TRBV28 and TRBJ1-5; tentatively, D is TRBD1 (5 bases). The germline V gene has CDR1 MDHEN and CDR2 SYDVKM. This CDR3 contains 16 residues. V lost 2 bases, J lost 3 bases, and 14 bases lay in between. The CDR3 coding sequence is TGTGCCAGCAGTTTAGAGGGACTAACAGACAATCAGCCCCAGCATTTT. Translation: CASSLEGLTDNQPQHF.

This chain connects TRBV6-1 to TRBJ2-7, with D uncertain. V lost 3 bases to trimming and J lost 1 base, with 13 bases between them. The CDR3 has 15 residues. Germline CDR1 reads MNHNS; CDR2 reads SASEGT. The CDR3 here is CASSELLLVSYEQYF. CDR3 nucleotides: TGTGCCAGCAGTGAGCTGCTTCTAGTTTCCTACGAGCAGTACTTC.

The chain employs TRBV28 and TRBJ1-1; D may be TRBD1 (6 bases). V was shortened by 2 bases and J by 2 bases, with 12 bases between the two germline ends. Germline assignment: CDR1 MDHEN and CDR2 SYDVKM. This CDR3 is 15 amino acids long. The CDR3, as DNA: TGTGCCAGCAGTTTAGAGGGCAGGGGAAACACTGAAGCTTTCTTT. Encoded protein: CASSLEGRGNTEAFF.

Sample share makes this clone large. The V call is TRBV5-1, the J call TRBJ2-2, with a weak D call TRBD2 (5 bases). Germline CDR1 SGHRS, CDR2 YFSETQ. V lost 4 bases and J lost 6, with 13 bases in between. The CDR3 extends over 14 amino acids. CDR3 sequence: CASSVGASAGELFF. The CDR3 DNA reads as TGCGCCAGCAGCGTGGGAGCGAGCGCCGGGGAGCTGTTTTTT.

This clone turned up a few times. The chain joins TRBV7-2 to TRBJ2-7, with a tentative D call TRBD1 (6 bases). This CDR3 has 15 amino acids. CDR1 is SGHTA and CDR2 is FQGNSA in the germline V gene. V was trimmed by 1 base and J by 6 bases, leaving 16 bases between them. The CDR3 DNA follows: TGTGCCAGCAGCTTAGGTGGGACATCTTTCAGCGAGCAGTACTTC. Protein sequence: CASSLGGTSFSEQYF.

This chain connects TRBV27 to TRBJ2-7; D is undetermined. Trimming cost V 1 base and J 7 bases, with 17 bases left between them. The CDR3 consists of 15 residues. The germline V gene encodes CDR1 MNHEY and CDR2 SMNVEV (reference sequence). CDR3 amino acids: CASSLWAGRLREQYF. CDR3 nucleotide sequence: TGTGCCAGCAGTTTATGGGCCGGTCGGTTGAGAGAGCAGTACTTC.

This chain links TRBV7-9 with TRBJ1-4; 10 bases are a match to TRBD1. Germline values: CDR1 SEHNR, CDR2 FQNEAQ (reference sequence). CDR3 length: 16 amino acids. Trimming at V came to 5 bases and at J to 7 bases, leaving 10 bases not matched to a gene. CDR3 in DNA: TGTGCCAGCAGCCTAAGTGCGACAGGGGGCGGTGAAAAACTGTTTTTT. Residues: CASSLSATGGGEKLFF.

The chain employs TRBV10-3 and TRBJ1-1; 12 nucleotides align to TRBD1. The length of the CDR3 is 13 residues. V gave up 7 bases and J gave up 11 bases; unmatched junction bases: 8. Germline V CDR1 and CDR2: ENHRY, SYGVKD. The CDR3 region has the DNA TGTGCCATCACCGTGGGACAGGGGGCTCATGCTTTCTTT. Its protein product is CAITVGQGAHAFF.

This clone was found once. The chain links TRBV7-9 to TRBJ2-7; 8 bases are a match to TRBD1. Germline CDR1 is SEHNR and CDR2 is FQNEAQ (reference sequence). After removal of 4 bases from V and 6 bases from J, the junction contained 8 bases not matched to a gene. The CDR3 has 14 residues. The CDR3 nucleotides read TGTGCCAGCAGCTCACGGACAGGGACGGCCGAGCAGTACTTC. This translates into CASSSRTGTAEQYF.

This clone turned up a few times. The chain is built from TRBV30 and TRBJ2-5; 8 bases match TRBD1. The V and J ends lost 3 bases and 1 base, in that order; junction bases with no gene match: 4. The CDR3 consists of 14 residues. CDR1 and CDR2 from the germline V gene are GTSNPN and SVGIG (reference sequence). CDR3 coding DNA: TGTGCCTGGAGGACAGGGGATGCCCAAGAGACCCAGTACTTC. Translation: CAWRTGDAQETQYF.

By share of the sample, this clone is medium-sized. CDR3 sequence: CASSQDRNTEAFF. The DNA of the CDR3 is TGTGCCAGCAGCCAAGACAGGAACACTGAAGCTTTCTTT. This chain links TRBV14 with TRBJ1-1; D remains ambiguous. This CDR3 has 13 amino acids. Germline V lookup: CDR1 SGHDN, CDR2 FVKESK. V was trimmed by 0 bases and J by 1 base, leaving 3 bases between them.

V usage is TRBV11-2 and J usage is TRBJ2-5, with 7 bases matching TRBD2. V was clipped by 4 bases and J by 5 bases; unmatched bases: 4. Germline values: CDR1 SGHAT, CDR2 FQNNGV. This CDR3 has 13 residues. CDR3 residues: CASSSTSKETQYF. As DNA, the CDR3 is TGTGCCAGCAGCTCGACTAGCAAGGAGACCCAGTACTTC.

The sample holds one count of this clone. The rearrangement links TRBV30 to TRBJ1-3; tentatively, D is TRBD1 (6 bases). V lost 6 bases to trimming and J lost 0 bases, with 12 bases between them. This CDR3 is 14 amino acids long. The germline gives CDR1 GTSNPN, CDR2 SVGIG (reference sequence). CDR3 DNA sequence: TGTGCCTGCTCATCGGGACACTCTGGAAACACCATATATTTT. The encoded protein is CACSSGHSGNTIYF.

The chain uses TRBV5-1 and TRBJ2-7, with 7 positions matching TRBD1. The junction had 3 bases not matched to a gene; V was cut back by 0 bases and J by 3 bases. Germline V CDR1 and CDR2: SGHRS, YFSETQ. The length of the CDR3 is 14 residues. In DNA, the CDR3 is TGCGCCAGCAGCTTGGGGGGACAGATCTACGAGCAGTACTTC. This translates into CASSLGGQIYEQYF.